This T cell receptor (beta chain) was documented in a study of cytomegalovirus exposure and HLA in healthy donors. Looked up from germline, CDR1 is SGHRS and CDR2 is YFSETQ. The length of the CDR3 is 16 residues. Trimming removed 4 bases from V and 5 bases from J, with 22 bases in between. The primer mix had 60 Vbeta and 13 Jbeta primers. Authors' methods: A later analysis tallied approximately 87 million unique TCR beta chains, around 12 million of them shared. Sequencing was performed with immunoSEQ multiplex PCR; in TCRdb, only in-frame clones are kept and a portion is missing. V, J and clone size were drawn from that table, and D and trimming were deduced from the DNA. Its listing shows approximately 110,000 clones.

The rearrangement joins TRBV5-1 to TRBJ2-7, with D possibly matching TRBD1 (6 bases). The sample consisted of PBMCs. The sequence was collected from a man between 18 and 35 years old in good health and CMV-seronegative. The CDR3 nucleotides read TGCGCCAGCAGCCCACCTTGGGTCAGGGGAATCGACGAGCAGTACTTC. Its protein is CASSPPWVRGIDEQYF.